What follows are 32 T cell receptor beta chains derived from one specimen sequenced in a study of tumor-infiltrating lymphocytes in primary liver carcinoma. A primer in the constant region served to generate TCR beta cDNA from 450 to 650 ng of total RNA. It was through three nested multiplex PCR rounds of slightly modified ARM-PCR that TCR beta libraries arose. It was with TRBV1-TRBV30 forward primers and a C-beta reverse primer that the first two PCR rounds were run, at approximately 9 cycles each. One entry per CDR3 protein, called by TCRdb with MiXCR from the multiplex PCR reads. The sample yields about 96,000 distinct CDR3 sequences, 68% seen once. For each extraction, RNA and DNA were obtained together from about 20-30 mg of unsorted bulk tissue. Input material: tumor-adjacent normal liver tissue. The receptor set was obtained from a man aged 35-49 years with primary liver carcinoma and hepatitis B virus infection.

Comment on this clonotype: Germline is not matched at one junction end, which may reflect a read error. CDR3 sequence reads: CGSSYALFPGRDTQYF. Here the CDR3 DNA reads TGTGGCAGCAGTTACGCCCTTTTCCCTGGGAGAGATACGCAGTATTTT. The V and J genes are TRBV6-5 and TRBJ2-3; a possible D gene is TRBD2 (5 bases). Germline V gene lookup returns CDR1 MNHEY and CDR2 SVGAGI. This CDR3 spans 16 amino acids.

A single count supports this clonotype. The V gene is TRBV11-2, the J gene TRBJ2-3; 8 bases are shared with TRBD2. This CDR3 is built from 16 residues. The trim removed 1 base at V and 3 bases at J, leaving 6 bases unmatched. Germline assignment: CDR1 SGHAT and CDR2 FQNNGV. The CDR3 nucleotides are TGTGCCAGCAGCTTAGGGAGACTAGCGCGGACAGATACGCAGTATTTT. Protein product: CASSLGRLARTDTQYF.

This clonotype was counted at least ten times. This chain joins TRBV10-3 and TRBJ1-6; maybe TRBD1 (5 bases). V lost 3 bases, J lost 1 base, and 13 bases lay in between. Germline loops: CDR1 ENHRY, CDR2 SYGVKD. CDR3 length equals 17 residues. Here the CDR3 DNA reads TGTGCCATCAGTGAAATTCCGGGGGGTTCCTATAATTCACCCCTCCACTTT. Translating gives CAISEIPGGSYNSPLHF.

The chain uses TRBV7-9 and TRBJ2-1; the match to TRBD2 covers 7 bases. Germline CDR1 reads SEHNR; CDR2 reads FQNEAQ (reference sequence). CDR3 size: 16 residues. V was pared by 6 bases and J by 2 bases, with 10 bases of the junction left unmatched. CDR3 amino acids: CASRHSSGPAYNEQFF. CDR3 DNA: TGTGCCAGCAGACACTCTAGCGGACCCGCCTACAATGAGCAGTTCTTC.

The chain joins TRBV21-1 to TRBJ2-7; TRBD2, the D gene given by the table, was not confirmed from the DNA. TRBV21-1 is annotated as a pseudogene. CDR3 length: 15 amino acids. The CDR3 here is CASSTPGIASYEQYF. The CDR3 DNA reads TGTGCCAGCAGCACCCCCGGGATAGCTTCCTACGAGCAGTACTTC.

A remark on this clonotype: The junction departs from germline at one end; a sequencing error may be responsible. The CDR3 sequence is CASSLGSQGGHDQYF. DNA for the CDR3: TGTGCCAGCAGCTTAGGGTCCCAGGGTGGGCACGATCAGTACTTC. The chain is built from TRBV7-8 and TRBJ2-7, with D tentatively TRBD1 (5 bases). The germline V gene encodes CDR1 SGHVS and CDR2 FQNEAQ. The CDR3 sequence is 15 residues long.

The chain uses TRBV5-1 and TRBJ2-3; 7 bases line up with TRBD2. The CDR3 length is 17 residues. CDR1 and CDR2 from the germline V gene are SGHRS and YFSETQ. The V gene end was trimmed by 0 bases and the J gene end by 0 bases; junction bases not matched to a gene: 7. This CDR3 is CASSLGASGSSTDTQYF. Here the CDR3 DNA reads TGCGCCAGCAGCTTGGGGGCTAGCGGTTCTAGCACAGATACGCAGTATTTT.

Regarding this clonotype: The CDR3 end shows no conserved phenylalanine or tryptophan, and so a read error is likely. The DNA is omitted, as the CDR3 cannot be located on it reliably, and the CDR3 follows TCRdb's listing. V is TRBV10-3 and J is TRBJ1-1; the D segment call TRBD1 is taken from the table without a DNA check. The CDR3 comprises 13 residues, both ends counted. The germline V gene has CDR1 ENHRY and CDR2 SYGVKD. CDR3 in amino acids: CAISDDRATEAII.

Comments on this clonotype: The junction shows a germline mismatch at one end, possibly a read error. This chain uses TRBV29-1 with TRBJ2-2; D might be TRBD2 (6 bases). The CDR3 length is 13 residues. Germline V gene data show CDR1 as SQVTM and CDR2 as ANQGSEA. CDR3 amino acids: CRVEAGYTGELFF. Here the CDR3 DNA reads TGCAGGGTTGAGGCGGGGTATACCGGGGAGCTGTTTTTT.

As to this clonotype: At one end, the junction sequence differs from germline, possibly due to a read error. The chain combines TRBV11-2 with TRBJ2-7; perhaps TRBD2 as D (6 bases). Germline CDR1 reads SGHAT; CDR2 reads FQNNGV. CDR3 length: 16 amino acids. CDR3 sequence: CAGSSFPGLRFHEQYF. The CDR3, as DNA: TGTGCCGGCAGCTCTTTCCCAGGACTAAGGTTCCACGAGCAGTACTTC.

With regard to this clonotype: A junction end diverges from the germline sequence, so it may reflect a read error. This chain links TRBV4-1 with TRBJ2-3; 10 bases fit TRBD2. The CDR3 totals 16 residues. Looked up from germline, CDR1 is MGHRA and CDR2 is YSYEKL. CDR3 coding DNA: TGCGCCAGCAGCCCAACACCACTAGCGGGACAAGATACGCACTATTTC. Encoded protein: CASSPTPLAGQDTHYF.

About this clonotype: This may come from a read error, since a much larger clone is one base off. The rearrangement links TRBV6-5 to TRBJ2-1; possible D gene TRBD1, 6 bases. This CDR3 spans 18 amino acids. The germline CDR1 and CDR2 sequences are MNHEY and SVGAGI. The CDR3 loop reads CASSKVSPGAGVYFEQSF. The CDR3 region has the DNA TGTGCCAGCAGCAAAGTTAGCCCAGGGGCAGGGGTTTATTTTGAGCAGTCCTTC.

Notes on this clonotype: Possible read error: a much larger clone is one base away. This sequence joins TRBV12-3 or TRBV12-4 and TRBJ2-1, with 8 bases lining up with TRBD1. There are 15 residues in the CDR3. J gave up 4 bases and V 5 bases, and 7 bases lay outside the gene matches. CDR3: CASSATGQEYNEQFF. The CDR3 DNA is TGTGCCAGCAGTGCGACGGGACAGGAATACAATGAGCAGTTCTTC.

On this clonotype: A much larger clonotype is one base distant, so this may be a read error. Here the CDR3 reads CASSLLQGIGETQYF. The CDR3 nucleotides are TGTGCCAGCAGCTTGTTACAGGGTATTGGAGAGACCCAGTACTTC. This rearrangement joins TRBV5-4 to TRBJ2-5, with a possible D match to TRBD1 (6 bases). The CDR3 totals 15 residues. CDR1 and CDR2 from the germline V gene are SGHNT and YYREEE (reference sequence). Trimming shortened V by 1 base and J by 4 bases, and 14 bases separated the two germline ends.

About this clonotype itself: A read error may account for a junction end that differs from germline. V gene TRBV11-2 combines with J gene TRBJ2-1; weak D call: TRBD1 (5 bases). CDR1 is SGHAT, CDR2 FQNNGV, per germline. The CDR3 consists of 15 residues. CDR3 sequence: CASSLGQGSYSEQFF. The CDR3 bases are TGTGCCAGCAGTTTAGGCCAGGGATCCTACAGTGAGCAGTTCTTC.

A remark on this clonotype: Being one base from a much bigger clone, this may be a read error. V gene TRBV10-2 combines with J gene TRBJ2-7; possible D gene TRBD1, 6 bases. Germline lookup yields CDR1 WSHSY and CDR2 SAAADI. The CDR3 is made up of 13 amino acids. Here the CDR3 reads CTSSETGVVGQYF. The CDR3 nucleotides are TGCACCAGCTCCGAGACAGGCGTGGTAGGGCAGTACTTC.

Points on this clonotype: It may be a read error: a sequence one base away is much more abundant. The rearrangement uses TRBV7-9 and TRBJ2-7, with 9 bases matching TRBD2. The CDR3 consists of 14 residues. Germline CDR1 and CDR2: SEHNR and FQNEAQ (reference sequence). The CDR3 loop is CASSSRDSGSEQNF. As DNA, the CDR3 is TGTGCCAGCAGCTCCCGCGATAGCGGGAGCGAGCAGAACTTC.

Points on this clonotype: The junction shows a germline mismatch at one end, possibly a read error. This chain links TRBV14 with TRBJ2-2; TRBD1 is a possible D gene (6 bases). CDR1 SGHDN and CDR2 FVKESK come from the germline V gene. This CDR3 has 14 amino acids. The CDR3 sequence is CTSRSARDTWELFF. The DNA for the CDR3 is TGTACCAGCAGAAGTGCCAGGGACACCTGGGAGCTGTTTTTT.

In this sample, this clonotype turned up once. Germline and junction disagree at one end, which may indicate a read error. The rearrangement links TRBV10-3 to TRBJ2-7, with 8 positions matching TRBD1. CDR3 size: 14 residues. CDR1 and CDR2 (germline): ENHRY, SYGVKD. CDR3 bases: TGTGCCATCAAACCGGGACAGGCCTCCTACGAGCAGTATTTC. Protein product: CAIKPGQASYEQYF.

The V gene is TRBV28, the J gene TRBJ2-7; TRBD2 agrees at 11 bases. The J segment lost 5 bases and the V segment lost 10 bases, leaving 7 bases of the junction unmatched. The CDR3 contains 13 residues. Germline V gene data show CDR1 as MDHEN and CDR2 as SYDVKM. Written as DNA, the CDR3 is TGTGCCAAAATTAGCGGGAGGGTCAACGAGCAGTACTTC. Translated, it gives CAKISGRVNEQYF.

A note on this clonotype: Its ends do not fully match the called genes, so a read error is possible. This chain's CDR3 is CASSEAANCGYTF. The DNA for the CDR3 is TGCGCAAGCAGCGAGGCAGCTAACTGTGGCTACACCTTC. The chain carries TRBV4-1 and TRBJ1-2; no firm D call. In germline, CDR1 is MGHRA, CDR2 YSYEKL. The CDR3 is made up of 13 amino acids.

Turning to this clonotype: This may stem from a read error, because a much larger clone lies one nucleotide away. The CDR3 DNA is TGTGCCAGCAGCGACAAGGGGGTGGGGTATGGCTACACCTTC. This gives the protein CASSDKGVGYGYTF. The J gene is TRBJ1-2, the V gene TRBV28; tentatively, D is TRBD1 (6 bases). Trimming took 6 bases from V and 5 from J, leaving 16 bases between them. The germline gives CDR1 MDHEN, CDR2 SYDVKM. This CDR3 is built from 14 residues.

Many counts were recorded for this clonotype. This rearrangement joins TRBV13 to TRBJ2-7; D call uncertain. Germline lookup yields CDR1 PRHDT and CDR2 FYEKMQ (reference sequence). V was trimmed by 4 bases and J by 3 bases, leaving 7 bases between them. The CDR3 runs to 12 residues. The CDR3 is CASSSTYYEQYF. CDR3 nucleotides: TGTGCCAGCAGCTCCACTTACTACGAGCAGTACTTC.

The rearrangement links TRBV25-1 to TRBJ1-6, with a tentative D call TRBD1 (5 bases). CDR1 is MGHDK and CDR2 is SYGVNS in the germline V gene. Trimming took off 3 bases at V and 6 bases at J, with 12 bases between the two ends. The CDR3 sequence is 15 residues long. CDR3 sequence: CASSDAGGSNSPLHF. The CDR3 coding sequence is TGTGCCAGCAGTGATGCGGGGGGGTCTAATTCACCCCTCCACTTT.

At least ten counts were recorded for this clonotype. This chain joins TRBV12-3 or TRBV12-4 and TRBJ2-1; D unresolved. This CDR3 comprises 13 residues. V was pared by 5 bases and J by 4 bases, with 9 bases between. The CDR3: CASSPHGYNEQFF. For the CDR3, the DNA is TGTGCCAGCAGTCCGCATGGGTACAATGAGCAGTTCTTC.

This clonotype was seen repeatedly, ten times or more. The chain employs TRBV4-1 and TRBJ2-3; unclear D gene. V was clipped by 1 base and J by 7 bases, with 15 bases between them. The germline V gene encodes CDR1 MGHRA and CDR2 YSYEKL. The CDR3 totals 15 residues. CDR3 protein: CASSQATWLGHTQYF. DNA of the CDR3: TGCGCCAGCAGCCAAGCCACCTGGCTGGGCCATACGCAGTATTTT.

This clonotype was observed once. One base away lies a much larger clone, so this may be a sequencing read error. The rearrangement uses TRBV5-4 and TRBJ2-3; TRBD2 aligns across 12 bases. CDR3 size: 19 residues. The V segment lost 6 bases and the J segment 6 bases; nucleotides outside the gene matches: 20. Germline CDR1 and CDR2: SGHNT and YYREEE (reference sequence). The CDR3 loop is CASIPAELAGGPKFDTQYF. CDR3 in DNA: TGTGCCAGCATCCCGGCGGAACTAGCGGGAGGACCTAAATTTGATACGCAGTATTTT.

About this clonotype itself: This may arise from a read error, as a much more abundant clone is one base away. V gene TRBV12-3 or TRBV12-4 combines with J gene TRBJ2-3; maybe TRBD2 (7 bases). V was shortened by 6 bases and J by 4 bases, with 20 bases between the two germline ends. This CDR3 contains 16 residues. The CDR3 DNA is TGTGCCAGCAGAGCAGAGAGACGGGGGGCGGCAGATACGCAGTATTTT. It translates to CASRAERRGAADTQYF.

Comment on this clonotype: An end of the junction does not agree with germline; a read error may underlie this. This chain uses TRBV29-1 with TRBJ2-7, with TRBD2 matching over 8 bases. Germline V gene lookup returns CDR1 SQVTM and CDR2 ANQGSEA. This CDR3 has 14 amino acids. CDR3 DNA: TGTAGCGCACGGACGAGGCTAGCGGGCGGGGAGCAGTACTTC. Translating gives CSARTRLAGGEQYF.

As concerns this clonotype: Since the CDR3 does not end with the conserved phenylalanine or tryptophan, this likely comes from a read error. The chain couples TRBV12-3 or TRBV12-4 to TRBJ2-7; TRBD2 is a possible D gene (7 bases). The CDR3 is 15 residues long. V was trimmed by 3 bases and J by 4 bases, leaving 16 bases between them. CDR3 sequence: CASSLGIGGGYEQYL. In nucleotides, the CDR3 is TGTGCCAGCAGTTTGGGCATAGGGGGAGGGTACGAGCAGTACCTC.

This clonotype was seen repeatedly, ten times or more. The genes are TRBV10-3 and TRBJ2-3, with TRBD2 identical over 7 bases. The CDR3 length is 14 residues. Trimming cost V 0 bases and J 8 bases; bases outside gene matches: 5. Germline V lookup: CDR1 ENHRY, CDR2 SYGVKD. CDR3 nucleotides: TGTGCCATCAGTGAGTCGTCGGGGGGAGGTACGCAGTATTTT. This encodes CAISESSGGGTQYF.

As to this clonotype: At one boundary the junction diverges from the germline segment, which might be a read error. The J gene is TRBJ2-3, the V gene TRBV6-5; 7 bases map to TRBD1. The germline V gene has CDR1 MNHEY and CDR2 SVGAGI. This CDR3 is 16 amino acids long. CDR3 sequence reads: CASSESTGLGADTQYF. The CDR3 DNA sequence: TGTGCCAGCAGTGAGTCGACAGGGCTAGGCGCAGATACACAGTATTTT.